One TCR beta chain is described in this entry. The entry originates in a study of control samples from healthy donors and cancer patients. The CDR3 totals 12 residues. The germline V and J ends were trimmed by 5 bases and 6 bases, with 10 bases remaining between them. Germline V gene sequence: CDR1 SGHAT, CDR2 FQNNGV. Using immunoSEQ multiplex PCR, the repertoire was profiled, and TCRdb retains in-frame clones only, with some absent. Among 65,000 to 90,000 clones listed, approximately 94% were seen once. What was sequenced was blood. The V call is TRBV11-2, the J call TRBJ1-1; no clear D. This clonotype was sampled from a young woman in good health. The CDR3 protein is CASSPLTAEAFF. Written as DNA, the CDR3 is TGTGCCAGCAGCCCTCTTACAGCTGAAGCTTTCTTT.